Included here is one T cell receptor (beta chain) sequence, with context. Looked up from germline, CDR1 is SEHNR and CDR2 is FQNEAQ (reference sequence). This CDR3 has 15 residues. The junction had 6 bases not matched to a gene; V was cut back by 4 bases and J by 2 bases. This sample was taken from a study of blood T cell repertoires in COVID-19. In assigning cohorts, the study relied on participant-reported clinical history. As handled by the study authors: Estimated nucleated cell counts came from reference gene primer amplification. Libraries were prepared by immunoSEQ multiplex PCR; TCRdb keeps only in-frame clonotypes and omits some of them. V and J calls and clone size are copied from that table; D and trimming were computed from the DNA. The table records about 250,000 clones, roughly nine tenths of them present only once.

The chain recombines TRBV7-9 with TRBJ2-5, with 8 bases identical to TRBD1. Sequencing was done on a sample of PBMCs or T cells enriched from blood (not recorded which). The receptor was isolated from a woman in her twenties or thirties with acute COVID-19. The CDR3 loop reads CASSWGNRGQETQYF. The CDR3 region has the DNA TGTGCCAGCAGCTGGGGAAACAGGGGGCAAGAGACCCAGTACTTC.